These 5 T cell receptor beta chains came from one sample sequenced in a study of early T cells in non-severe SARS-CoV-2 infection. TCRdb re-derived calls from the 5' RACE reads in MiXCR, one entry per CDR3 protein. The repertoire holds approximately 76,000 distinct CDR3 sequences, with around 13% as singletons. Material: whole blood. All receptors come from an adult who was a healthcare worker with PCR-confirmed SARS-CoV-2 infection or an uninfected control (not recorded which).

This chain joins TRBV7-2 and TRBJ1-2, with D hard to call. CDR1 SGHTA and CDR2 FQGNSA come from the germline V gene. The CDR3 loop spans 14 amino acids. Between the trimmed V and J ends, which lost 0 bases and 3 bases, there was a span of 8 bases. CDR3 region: CASSLARGDYGYTF. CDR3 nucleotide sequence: TGTGCCAGCAGCTTAGCACGGGGAGACTATGGCTACACCTTC. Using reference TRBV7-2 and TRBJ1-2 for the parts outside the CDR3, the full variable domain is GAGVSQSPSNKVTEKGKDVELRCDPISGHTALYWYRQSLGQGLEFLIYFQGNSAPDKSGLPSDRFSAERTGGSVSTLTIQRTQQEDSAVYLCASSLARGDYGYTFGSGTRLTVV.

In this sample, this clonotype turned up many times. The CDR3 spells CASSIGQGADTQYF. The CDR3 bases are TGCGCCAGCAGCATAGGACAGGGAGCAGATACGCAGTATTTT. This chain joins TRBV5-1 and TRBJ2-3; 8 bases align to TRBD1. Germline V lookup: CDR1 SGHRS, CDR2 YFSETQ. V trimming: 4 bases; J trimming: 4 bases; junction bases outside the gene matches: 5. The CDR3 has 14 amino acids.

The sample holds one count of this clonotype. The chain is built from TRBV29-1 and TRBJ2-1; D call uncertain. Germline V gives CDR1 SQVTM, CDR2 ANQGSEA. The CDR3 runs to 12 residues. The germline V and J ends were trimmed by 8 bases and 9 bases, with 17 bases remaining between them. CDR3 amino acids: CSTLTVTIEQFF. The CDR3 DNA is TGCAGCACCCTGACTGTAACAATTGAGCAGTTCTTC.

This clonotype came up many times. The CDR3 region is CSVLGQGFYGYTF. In nucleotides, the CDR3 is TGCAGTGTTCTTGGACAGGGATTTTATGGCTACACCTTC. The chain has TRBV20-1 and TRBJ1-2; 8 nucleotides line up with TRBD1. With V trimmed by 7 bases and J by 5 bases, 9 bases remained unmatched. Germline V lookup: CDR1 DFQATT, CDR2 SNEGSKA (reference sequence). The CDR3 extends over 13 amino acids.

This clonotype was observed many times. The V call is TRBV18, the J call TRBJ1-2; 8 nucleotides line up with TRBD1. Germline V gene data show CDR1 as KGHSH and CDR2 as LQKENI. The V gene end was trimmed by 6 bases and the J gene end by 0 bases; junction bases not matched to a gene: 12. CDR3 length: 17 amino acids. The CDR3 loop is CASSATKGQGPNYGYTF. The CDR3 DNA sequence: TGTGCCAGCTCCGCCACCAAAGGACAGGGCCCTAACTATGGCTACACCTTC.